The clone carrying this T cell receptor (beta chain) turned up a few times. Its antigen is currently unknown. The data were taken from a study of T cells in Graves' hyperthyroidism and ophthalmopathy. Study observations and caveats: Stable hyperthyroidism and ophthalmopathy were separated using 13 V-J signatures. Model predictions of ophthalmopathy came a median approximately 6 months before onset. Researchers found most expanded thyroid clonotypes above 0.001 in blood as well.

Exclusion followed for patients with uncontrolled infection, other autoimmune disease, pregnancy or lactation. Authors of the study amplified TCR beta CDR3 regions from RNA transcripts. HTBI primers were the set used in a first-round RT-PCR of the TCR CDR3. Via MiXCR, TCRdb re-called the multiplex PCR reads, giving one row per CDR3 protein. The sample has hundreds of thousands of distinct CDR3 sequences, about 20% seen once. The receptor was derived from a man aged 40-55 years with Graves' ophthalmopathy. What was sequenced was blood.

The CDR3 region has the DNA TGCAGCGTTGACAGTTACACTGAAGCTTTCTTT. It yields the protein CSVDSYTEAFF. V is TRBV29-1 and J is TRBJ1-1, with unresolved D. The CDR3 covers 11 residues. Germline V gives CDR1 SQVTM, CDR2 ANQGSEA. With 3 bases removed from V and 3 bases from J, the gap between germline ends came to 5 bases.